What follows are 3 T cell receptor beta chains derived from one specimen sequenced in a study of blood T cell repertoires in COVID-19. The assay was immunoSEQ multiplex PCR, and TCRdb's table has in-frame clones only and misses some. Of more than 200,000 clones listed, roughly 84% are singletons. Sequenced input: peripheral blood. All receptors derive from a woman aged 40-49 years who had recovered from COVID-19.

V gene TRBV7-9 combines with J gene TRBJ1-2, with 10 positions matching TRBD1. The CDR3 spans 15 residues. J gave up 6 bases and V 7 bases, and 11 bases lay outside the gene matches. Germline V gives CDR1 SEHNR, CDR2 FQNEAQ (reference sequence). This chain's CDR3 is CASTVTGTGADGYTF. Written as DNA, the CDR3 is TGTGCCAGCACCGTTACCGGGACAGGGGCTGATGGCTACACCTTC.

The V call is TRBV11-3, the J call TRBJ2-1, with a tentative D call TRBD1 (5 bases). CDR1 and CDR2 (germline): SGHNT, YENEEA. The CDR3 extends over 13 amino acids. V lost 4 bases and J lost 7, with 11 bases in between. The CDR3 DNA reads TGTGCCAGCAGCTCAGGGCCTCGGAATGAGCAGTTCTTC. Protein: CASSSGPRNEQFF. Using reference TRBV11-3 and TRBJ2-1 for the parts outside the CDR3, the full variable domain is EAGVVQSPRYKIIEKKQPVAFWCNPISGHNTLYWYLQNLGQGPELLIRYENEEAVDDSQLPKDRFSAERLKGVDSTLKIQPAELGDSAVYLCASSSGPRNEQFFGPGTRLTVL.

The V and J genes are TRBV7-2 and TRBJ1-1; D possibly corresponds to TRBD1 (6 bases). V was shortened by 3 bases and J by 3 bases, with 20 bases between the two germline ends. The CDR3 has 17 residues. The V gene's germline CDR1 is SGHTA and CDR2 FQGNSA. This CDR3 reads CASSFSMGALGDTEAFF. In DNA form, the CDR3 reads TGTGCCAGCAGCTTCTCGATGGGGGCTCTGGGAGACACTGAAGCTTTCTTT.